This T cell receptor (beta chain) appears in the sequencing data of a study of T cell changes during pregnancy in multiple sclerosis. CDR3 length equals 14 residues. Trimming cost V 4 bases and J 5 bases; bases outside gene matches: 4. Germline CDR1 and CDR2: SNHLY and FYNNEI. The table came from immunoSEQ multiplex PCR; TCRdb's copy has only in-frame clones and leaves some out. Of 83,000 or so clones in the sample, nearly 95% were seen once. This clone was detected once. Material: peripheral blood, obtained after pregnancy. The sequence derives from a female donor in good health, enrolled as a control in a pregnancy study. The chain joins TRBV2 to TRBJ2-2; 7 nucleotides align to TRBD1. CDR3 sequence (DNA): TGTGCCAGCAGTGGACAGGGAAATACCGGGGAGCTGTTTTTT. Encoded protein: CASSGQGNTGELFF.